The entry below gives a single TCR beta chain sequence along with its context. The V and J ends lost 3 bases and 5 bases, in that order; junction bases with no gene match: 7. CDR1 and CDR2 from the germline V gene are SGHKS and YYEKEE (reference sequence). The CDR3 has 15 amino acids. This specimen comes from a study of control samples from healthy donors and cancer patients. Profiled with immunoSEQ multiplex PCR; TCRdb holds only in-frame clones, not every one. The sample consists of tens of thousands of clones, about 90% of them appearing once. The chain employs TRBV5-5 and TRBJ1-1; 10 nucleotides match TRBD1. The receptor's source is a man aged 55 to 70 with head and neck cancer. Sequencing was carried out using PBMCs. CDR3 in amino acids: CASSWVAGQGTEAFF. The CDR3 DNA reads TGTGCCAGCAGCTGGGTTGCGGGACAGGGGACTGAAGCTTTCTTT. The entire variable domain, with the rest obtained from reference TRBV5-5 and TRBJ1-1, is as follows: DAGVTQSPTHLIKTRGQQVTLRCSPISGHKSVSWYQQVLGQGPQFIFQYYEKEERGRGNFPDRFSARQFPNYSSELNVNALLLGDSALYLCASSWVAGQGTEAFFGQGTRLTVV.